This is a list of T cell receptor beta chains from one sample in a study of cytomegalovirus exposure and HLA in healthy donors. Repertoires were generated with immunoSEQ multiplex PCR, while TCRdb's copy carries only in-frame clones and drops some. The sample includes some 130,000 clones. The sequenced sample was PBMCs. Every receptor here comes from a young man in good health and CMV-seronegative. Each CDR3 is given with its conserved first and last residue. A D gene is named only where the DNA matches it firmly.

d_call	v_call	j_call	cdr3_aa	cdr3_nt
TRBD1	TRBV7-8	TRBJ2-5	CASSPRDRAQETQYF	TGTGCCAGCAGCCCAAGAGACAGGGCCCAAGAGACCCAGTACTTC
NA	TRBV7-9	TRBJ2-1	CASSLVQTNNEQFF	TGTGCCAGCAGCTTAGTGCAGACTAACAATGAGCAGTTCTTC
NA	TRBV6-1	TRBJ2-7	CASSVGGVPNPYEQYF	TGTGCCAGCAGTGTAGGGGGGGTGCCAAACCCGTACGAGCAGTACTTC
TRBD2	TRBV29-1	TRBJ2-5	CSVGGRGALETQYF	TGCAGCGTGGGGGGGAGGGGCGCTTTGGAGACCCAGTACTTC
TRBD1	TRBV5-1	TRBJ2-5	CASSSGQVFEQYF	TGCGCCAGCAGCTCGGGACAGGTCTTTGAGCAGTACTTC
TRBD1	TRBV5-8	TRBJ2-7	CASSLATPGQGYEQYF	TGTGCCAGCAGCTTGGCGACTCCGGGACAGGGTTACGAGCAGTACTTC
TRBD2	TRBV6-1	TRBJ2-1	CASSSGTSVHNEQFF	TGTGCCAGCAGTTCCGGGACTAGCGTCCACAATGAGCAGTTCTTC
NA	TRBV28	TRBJ1-4	CASKRPQAFNEKLFF	TGTGCCAGCAAGAGGCCGCAAGCGTTCAATGAAAAACTGTTTTTT
NA	TRBV7-9	TRBJ1-2	CASSPPPGAYGYTF	TGTGCCAGCAGCCCCCCCCCAGGGGCCTATGGCTACACCTTC
NA	TRBV13	TRBJ1-1	CASSWGQRSAFF	TGTGCCAGCAGCTGGGGACAACGGTCGGCTTTCTTT
TRBD1	TRBV11-3	TRBJ1-1	CASSLRTGSGGAFF	TGTGCCAGCAGCCTTCGGACAGGGTCAGGCGGAGCTTTCTTT
TRBD1	TRBV5-5	TRBJ2-1	CASSLVGGQVINNEQFF	TGTGCCAGCAGCTTGGTTGGAGGACAGGTCATAAACAATGAGCAGTTCTTC
NA	TRBV6-5	TRBJ1-2	CASSYSQGDGYTF	TGTGCCAGCAGTTACTCACAGGGAGATGGCTACACCTTC
TRBD2	TRBV4-3	TRBJ2-5	CASSQDLTGRGGRLETQYF	TGCGCCAGCAGCCAAGATCTCACCGGGCGGGGGGGTCGGTTAGAGACCCAGTACTTC
TRBD2	TRBV27	TRBJ2-1	CASSSGGWNEQFF	TGTGCCAGCAGCTCGGGGGGGTGGAATGAGCAGTTCTTC
NA	TRBV9	TRBJ2-1	CASSAGVSYNEQFF	TGTGCCAGCAGCGCCGGGGTCTCCTACAATGAGCAGTTCTTC
TRBD1	TRBV4-3	TRBJ1-2	CASSPTTGANYGYTF	TGCGCCAGCAGCCCAACGACAGGGGCTAACTATGGCTACACCTTC
NA	TRBV7-3	TRBJ2-2	CASSLTAVGRVTGELFF	TGTGCCAGCAGCTTAACGGCGGTGGGGCGAGTCACCGGGGAGCTGTTTTTT
TRBD1	TRBV5-1	TRBJ1-4	CASSRTGEAIEKLFF	TGCGCCAGCAGCCGTACAGGGGAGGCGATTGAAAAACTGTTTTTT
TRBD1	TRBV5-1	TRBJ2-1	CASSANRGQNEQFF	TGCGCCAGCAGCGCGAACAGGGGGCAAAATGAGCAGTTCTTC
NA	TRBV6-6	TRBJ1-1	CASSYGKTEAFF	TGTGCCAGCAGTTACGGCAAAACTGAAGCTTTCTTT
NA	TRBV30	TRBJ1-5	CAWSRETGRSNQPQHF	TGTGCCTGGTCCCGAGAGACAGGTAGAAGCAATCAGCCCCAGCATTTT
TRBD1	TRBV5-1	TRBJ1-6	CASSRTGANSPLHF	TGCGCCAGCAGTCGAACAGGGGCTAATTCACCCCTCCACTTT
NA	TRBV4-3	TRBJ2-3	CASSQSSNTQYF	TGCGCCAGCAGCCAATCGAGTAATACGCAGTATTTT
NA	TRBV5-1	TRBJ2-3	CASSSLGVISTDTQYF	TGCGCCAGCAGCTCGTTGGGAGTAATTAGCACAGATACGCAGTATTTT
NA	TRBV5-6	TRBJ2-7	CASQPGEARYEQYF	TGTGCCAGCCAACCGGGAGAGGCCCGCTACGAGCAGTACTTC
NA	TRBV30	TRBJ1-5	CAWSVGGANNQPQHF	TGTGCCTGGAGTGTAGGGGGAGCAAATAATCAGCCCCAGCATTTT
NA	TRBV2	TRBJ2-3	CASRVPSGDTQYF	TGTGCCAGCAGGGTACCTTCGGGAGATACGCAGTATTTT
NA	TRBV21-1	TRBJ2-7	CARDSTQGTASYEQYF	TGTGCCAGAGACTCCACTCAGGGAACTGCTTCCTACGAGCAGTACTTC
NA	TRBV7-2	TRBJ2-2	CASSSTRDSGELFF	TGTGCCAGCAGTTCTACCAGGGATTCCGGGGAGCTGTTTTTT
NA	TRBV19	TRBJ1-2	CASSIPKDGRTYGYTF	TGTGCCAGTAGTATACCCAAAGATGGCAGAACCTATGGCTACACCTTC
NA	TRBV7-2	TRBJ2-3	CASSSWTLGTDTQYF	TGTGCCAGCAGCTCTTGGACTTTGGGCACAGATACGCAGTATTTT
NA	TRBV9	TRBJ2-2	CASSVGSLGELFF	TGTGCCAGCAGCGTAGGTAGCCTCGGGGAGCTGTTTTTT
NA	TRBV19	TRBJ2-1	CASKLATRHEQFF	TGTGCCAGTAAGCTAGCGACGAGGCATGAGCAGTTCTTC
NA	TRBV25-1	TRBJ2-7	CASSDYYEQYF	TGTGCCAGCAGTGACTACTACGAGCAGTACTTC
NA	TRBV7-2	TRBJ2-1	CASSPPGLQGLGEQFF	TGTGCCAGCAGCCCCCCGGGGCTCCAGGGGTTAGGTGAGCAGTTCTTC
TRBD1	TRBV7-9	TRBJ2-7	CASNPGTGGQYF	TGTGCCAGCAACCCCGGGACAGGGGGGCAGTACTTC
TRBD1	TRBV7-3	TRBJ2-6	CASRSEGAGANVLTF	TGTGCCAGCCGCTCTGAGGGGGCAGGGGCCAACGTCCTGACTTTC
TRBD1	TRBV9	TRBJ1-1	CASSAYPGQQDLGSNTEAFF	TGTGCCAGCAGCGCCTATCCGGGACAGCAGGATCTTGGCAGCAACACTGAAGCTTTCTTT
NA	TRBV29-1	TRBJ2-7	CSVARGPSLAYEQYF	TGCAGCGTTGCGCGGGGCCCTAGCCTAGCCTACGAGCAGTACTTC